This TCR beta chain was identified in a study of blood T cells in healthy people across ages (dated by TCRdb to the mid-2010s). As for the study more broadly: Template switching captured roughly one uniquely barcoded TCR beta cDNA molecule per two T cells in model experiments. Using deep sequencing normalized with unique cDNA molecular identifiers, the study measured how TCR beta repertoire diversity changes with age. Four age groups were formed from the donors: young (average approximately 15 years), middle-aged (approximately 40), aged (about 62) and long-lived (about 75). To avoid experimental bias, donors of different ages were distributed randomly across sequencing lanes. The study analyzed two additional independent replicas of 1 million unique cDNA reads from the same blood draw for two donors, one aged 18 to 29 and one aged 80 or older.

Remarks on this clonotype: No cognate antigen has been identified for it. No per-base quality is available; no much larger clone lies one base away.

Systemically healthy Caucasian individuals from Russia, approximately 39 in total and aged roughly 6 to 95 years, were included as donors. Approximately 9.7 milliliters of peripheral blood were drawn from each donor into EDTA-treated Vacutainer tubes. Ficoll-Paque density-gradient centrifugation was used to isolate PBMCs, with at least 6 million obtained per sample. Total RNA was extracted from PBMCs with Trizol reagent, with at least 6 micrograms obtained per sample. For every donor, flow cytometry on a PBMC aliquot measured the percentage of naive CD45RAhigh/CD27high T cells. To prepare the library, 5' RACE was applied. A second roughly 6 to 11 cycle PCR used a sample-barcoded 5' primer and a J-beta primer mix. A template-switch 5' adaptor carrying 12 random nucleotides introduced a unique molecular identifier onto each TCR beta cDNA molecule. Each sample yielded at least 2.5 million CDR3-containing paired-end reads. First-strand cDNA was synthesized from all RNA with the Mint cDNA synthesis kit, primed by a TRBC-specific oligonucleotide. Following uracil-DNA glycosylase treatment, a first 18-cycle PCR with universal primers M1SS and BC2_uni_R was performed on all cDNA. For the original study's pipeline: Each sample was normalized by randomly selecting 1 million high-quality reads, each carrying a distinct molecular identifier. Instead of being binned into consensus sequences, reads that shared molecular identifiers were thrown out. MiTCR, set to a Q25 quality threshold and the strictest error-elimination algorithm, was used for CDR3 identification, clonotype clustering and error correction. A nonparametric unseen species model using Euler transformation provided a lower-bound estimate of total TCR beta diversity. In TCRdb, the public reads were trimmed at Q25 with fastp and aligned with MiXCR, with productive beta chains retained. Each record represents a unique CDR3 protein, reported with the most common genes and DNA among its rows. In this record, the V and J calls reflect TCRdb's handling and not the investigators' own analysis. In this sample the table shows over 1,500,000 distinct CDR3 sequences, about 39% of which occur a single time. The top ten constitute 20% to 25% of the sample.

V sheds 3 bases and J sheds 2 bases, leaving 11 bases between their ends. Based on the germline V gene (reference sequence), the CDR1 and CDR2 sequences are DFQATT and SNEGSKA. From its cysteine to its phenylalanine, the CDR3 spans 15 amino acids. Here the CDR3 DNA is all that survives: 45 bases in frame from base 1. Results and caveats for the whole study, not just this receptor: There was a strong correlation between observed TCR beta diversity and the percentage of naive T cells measured by flow cytometry. Observed TCR beta diversity per million T cells fell roughly linearly with age, and a significant reduction was already apparent by age around 44. Donor CMV infection status was unknown, potentially confounding age-related changes in expanded clonotypes. Total diversity estimates from one million sequenced T cells were considered lower bounds and underestimates. Bulk unsorted PBMC profiling prevented conclusive comparison of naive and antigen-experienced compartments. Compared with the aged group, the long-lived group had more naive CD4+ T cells, fewer expanded clones and increased TCR diversity, a pattern suggesting age selection.

The TCR originated in a human donor in good health. Sequencing input: blood. The sequence joins TRBV20-1 to TRBJ2-6; matching of 6 bases hints at TRBD1 as the D gene. The DNA reads TGCAGTGCTAGGGGCCCAGGGGCTGGGGCCAACGTCCTGACTTTC. It specifies CSARGPGAGANVLTF.